This record looks at one TCR beta chain sequence and its context. Antigen specificity is unknown. The method was immunoSEQ multiplex PCR; TCRdb's version includes in-frame clones alone and lacks a portion of them. The sample has 60,000 to 85,000 clones; about 86% are singletons. Germline CDR1 is GTSNPN and CDR2 is SVGIG (reference sequence). CDR3 length: 14 amino acids. V lost 0 bases, J lost 8 bases, and 13 bases lay in between. The data derive from a study of T cells in localized non-small cell lung cancer. Broader study findings: Uninvolved adjacent lung showed the highest T cell clonality, exceeding tumor. Researchers found a median 57 of the top 100 tumor clones in adjacent lung. Sequence data derive from only one tumor region, so heterogeneity remains possible.

The material sequenced was peripheral blood, taken before any cancer treatment. The genes are TRBV30 and TRBJ1-4; possible D gene TRBD1, 5 bases. The clonotype was recovered from a male donor at least 60 years old with stage III squamous cell lung carcinoma. The CDR3 is CAWSVGRAREKLFF. The DNA for the CDR3 is TGTGCCTGGAGTGTGGGGCGGGCCCGGGAAAAACTGTTTTTT.